This T cell receptor beta chain was documented in a study of CD8+CD57+ T cells in acquired aplastic anemia. Whole-study context: Average DNA yield from sorted CD4+ and CD8+ cells was approximately 3 ug. Overall study findings and caveats: Controls did not differ significantly from patients in CD8+ Simpson's diversity. Patients shared some 30 CD8+ CDR3 sequences with controls.

With regard to this clonotype: What it binds is unknown.

Looked up from germline, CDR1 is WNHNN and CDR2 is SYGVQD (reference sequence). Trimming took 4 bases from V and 4 from J, leaving 16 bases between them. The CDR3 contains 16 residues. Genomic DNA, the template, was used for profiling of the TCR beta VDJ and CDR3. MiXCR was run by TCRdb on the reads, yielding one entry per CDR3 protein. The sample carries hundreds of thousands of distinct CDR3 sequences, roughly 64% recorded once. Sequencing used sorted CD4+, CD8+, or CD8+CD57+ T cells (not recorded which) from PBMCs. This clonotype was sampled from a human donor in good health, serving as a control. The chain recombines TRBV10-1 with TRBJ2-2, with a possible D match to TRBD1 (6 bases). The CDR3 DNA sequence: TGCGCCAGCAGTGGTGGACAGATCTCGAGCACCGGGGAGCTGTTTTTT. This gives the protein CASSGGQISSTGELFF.